Listed below are T cell receptor beta chains from one sample, sequenced in a study of blood T cell repertoires in COVID-19. The method was immunoSEQ multiplex PCR; TCRdb's version includes in-frame clones alone and lacks a portion of them. The repertoire holds roughly 280,000 clones, with around 80% as singletons. Sequenced material: peripheral blood. These receptors all come from a man between 60 and 70 years old with acute or convalescent COVID-19. Each CDR3 is given with its conserved first and last residue. A D gene is named only where the DNA matches it firmly. Size values are once, few and many counts, or a class for expanded clones, and some rows have none.

>.|TRBD1|17|TRBJ1-6|TRBV7-2
CASSSAGTGSGNSPLHF
TGTGCCAGCAGCTCCGCCGGGACAGGGAGCGGTAATTCACCCCTCCACTTT
>.|.|14|TRBJ2-7|TRBV5-1
CASSLVDSSYEQYF
TGCGCCAGCAGCTTGGTCGATAGCTCCTACGAGCAGTACTTC
>.|.|15|TRBJ2-6|TRBV11-2
CASSLSTSGANVLTF
TGTGCCAGCAGCTTAAGCACCTCTGGGGCCAACGTCCTGACTTTC
>.|.|14|TRBJ1-1|TRBV11-1
CASSRRQLNTEAFF
TGTGCCAGCAGCCGGCGACAGTTGAACACTGAAGCTTTCTTT
>.|.|16|TRBJ1-1|TRBV19
CASSMGGANMNTEAFF
TGTGCCAGTAGTATGGGAGGGGCTAACATGAACACTGAAGCTTTCTTT
>.|.|14|TRBJ1-4|TRBV7-9
CASSLRSGVEKLFF
TGTGCCAGCAGCTTAAGGAGCGGGGTAGAAAAACTGTTTTTT
>.|.|11|TRBJ2-7|TRBV5-1
CASSSGGEQYF
TGCGCCAGCAGCTCCGGGGGCGAGCAGTACTTC
>.|TRBD2|16|TRBJ2-1|TRBV2
CASSDEGLAGGYEQFF
TGTGCCAGCAGTGATGAGGGACTAGCGGGGGGTTATGAGCAGTTCTTC
>.|.|14|TRBJ2-7|TRBV2
CASSRDTRPYEQYF
TGTGCCAGCAGCCGGGACACCCGTCCCTACGAGCAGTACTTC
>.|TRBD1|16|TRBJ2-1|TRBV7-8
CASSSPGQRYNNEQFF
TGTGCCAGCAGCTCCCCGGGACAGAGATACAACAATGAGCAGTTCTTC
>few|.|14|TRBJ1-2|TRBV7-9
CASSLQGKVYGYTF
TGTGCCAGCAGCTTACAGGGGAAGGTCTATGGCTACACCTTC
>once|.|14|TRBJ1-3|TRBV9
CASSRGGAGNTIYF
TGTGCCAGCAGTCGGGGGGGTGCTGGAAACACCATATATTTT
>once|TRBD2|16|TRBJ2-5|TRBV7-6
CASSFSTSGVGETQYF
TGTGCCAGCAGCTTCTCGACTAGCGGGGTGGGGGAGACCCAGTACTTC
>.|.|13|TRBJ2-7|TRBV11-2
CASSLRTAYEQYF
TGTGCCAGCAGCTTACGGACAGCCTACGAGCAGTACTTC
>few|.|16|TRBJ1-3|TRBV5-4
CASSPTGGGSGNTIYF
TGTGCCAGCAGCCCCACCGGGGGTGGATCTGGAAACACCATATATTTT
>.|TRBD1|14|TRBJ1-1|TRBV27
CASSPDRVNTEAFF
TGTGCCAGCAGTCCGGACAGGGTTAACACTGAAGCTTTCTTT
>.|TRBD1|12|TRBJ1-6|TRBV10-3
CAIRGTDSPLHF
TGTGCCATCAGAGGGACAGATTCACCCCTCCACTTT
>.|.|13|TRBJ2-1|TRBV5-6
CASSTGRRDEQFF
TGTGCCAGCAGCACGGGCCGGCGGGATGAGCAGTTCTTC
>.|TRBD1|15|TRBJ1-4|TRBV27
CASSRDRGGSEKLFF
TGTGCCAGCAGTAGAGACAGGGGGGGGTCTGAAAAACTGTTTTTT
>once|TRBD2|14|TRBJ2-5|TRBV6-2/TRBV6-3
CASSTGRGMETQYF
TGTGCCAGCAGTACGGGGAGGGGAATGGAGACCCAGTACTTC
>.|.|15|TRBJ2-7|TRBV21-1
CASRGPPEASYEQYF
TGTGCCAGCAGGGGTCCTCCGGAGGCTTCCTACGAGCAGTACTTC
>.|.|14|TRBJ2-6|TRBV29-1
CSVAAPSGANVLTF
TGCAGCGTGGCGGCGCCCTCTGGGGCCAACGTCCTGACTTTC
>.|TRBD1|14|TRBJ2-1|TRBV6-5
CASRAGQGVNEQFF
TGTGCCAGCAGGGCGGGACAGGGTGTGAATGAGCAGTTCTTC
>.|.|15|TRBJ1-4|TRBV28
CASSLGSSGDEKLFF
TGTGCCAGCAGTTTGGGATCGTCAGGGGATGAAAAACTGTTTTTT
>.|.|15|TRBJ1-1|TRBV10-3
CAISEEGGGLTEAFF
TGTGCCATCAGTGAGGAGGGAGGGGGTCTCACTGAAGCTTTCTTT
>.|.|16|TRBJ2-5|TRBV2
CASSEGVAGRQETQYF
TGTGCCAGCAGTGAAGGGGTGGCGGGACGGCAAGAGACCCAGTACTTC